These T cell receptor beta chains were read from a single sample in a study of T cell repertoires in cytomegalovirus infection. No antigen is known for these receptors. TCRdb recomputed calls from the reads with MiXCR, one row per CDR3 protein. In the table there are about 890,000 distinct CDR3 sequences, around 30% of which are singletons. The specimen was cultured CD8+ T cells from PBMCs, collected from culture after CMV antigen stimulation. The receptors were gathered from a human donor in good health (CMV status not recorded). Some clones in this sample may be carry-over from other donors' samples. The CDR3 runs from the conserved cysteine through the conserved F or W. The order of the fields is V gene, J gene, CDR3 protein.

V: TRBV6-5
J: TRBJ2-1
CDR3: CASSYSGEGAYHNEQFF

V: TRBV29-1
J: TRBJ1-2
CDR3: CSENTGYGYTF

V: TRBV7-3
J: TRBJ2-5
CDR3: CASSLETRTQYF

V: TRBV5-1
J: TRBJ2-1
CDR3: CASSLDSPGVLF

V: TRBV28
J: TRBJ1-5
CDR3: CASSLQGERESNQPQHF

V: TRBV11-3
J: TRBJ2-5
CDR3: CASSPRSGGQETQYF

V: TRBV19
J: TRBJ1-1
CDR3: CASSPRTGQMMAFF

V: TRBV12-3/TRBV12-4
J: TRBJ2-1
CDR3: CASGGGTSNEQFF

V: TRBV28
J: TRBJ1-1
CDR3: CASSGPRRPEAFF

V: TRBV14
J: TRBJ2-1
CDR3: CASSQEGAYNEQFF

V: TRBV11-3
J: TRBJ2-7
CDR3: CASSLAAGASYEQYF

V: TRBV5-1
J: TRBJ2-7
CDR3: CASIGTGRVDEQYF

V: TRBV24-1
J: TRBJ1-2
CDR3: CATSEKGTPDGYTF

V: TRBV7-8
J: TRBJ1-2
CDR3: CASSLKSPGQAYYGYTF

V: TRBV7-8
J: TRBJ1-2
CDR3: CASSLGGAQGNYGYTF

V: TRBV13
J: TRBJ1-1
CDR3: CASRFDRDGMNTEAFF

V: TRBV28
J: TRBJ1-2
CDR3: CASRYLTTGYGYTF

V: TRBV6-1
J: TRBJ2-1
CDR3: CASSSQGPYSYNEQFF

V: TRBV7-8
J: TRBJ1-1
CDR3: CASSGRTGEGTEAFF

V: TRBV5-4
J: TRBJ1-1
CDR3: CASSWDSLEMNTEAFF

V: TRBV7-2
J: TRBJ1-5
CDR3: CASSMSGRNQPQHF

V: TRBV7-6
J: TRBJ1-3
CDR3: CASSPRQGTPGNTIYF

V: TRBV9
J: TRBJ2-3
CDR3: CASSPRTGSLTDTQYF

V: TRBV12-3/TRBV12-4
J: TRBJ1-6
CDR3: CASSFSGDTSSYNSPLHF

V: TRBV11-3
J: TRBJ1-2
CDR3: CATSLTTGGYGYTF

V: TRBV7-9
J: TRBJ1-2
CDR3: CASSPPISRGVYGYTF

V: TRBV2
J: TRBJ1-2
CDR3: CASAGSVNYGYTF

V: TRBV6-6
J: TRBJ2-2
CDR3: CASSYLGTNTGELFF

V: TRBV15
J: TRBJ1-5
CDR3: CATSRPPGRNQPQHF

V: TRBV20-1
J: TRBJ2-4
CDR3: CSARDWGSDQGAKNIQYF